This T cell receptor beta chain was recorded in a study of blood T cell repertoires in COVID-19. About the study: COVID-19 samples from acute and convalescent phases originated in the United States, Italy and Spain. Sources were T cells, B-cell-depleted T cells, or PBMCs; the material itself was cDNA or gDNA.

Germline V gene sequence: CDR1 SGHDT, CDR2 YYEEEE. V shed 6 bases, J shed 0 bases, and the junction held 10 bases outside the gene matches. The CDR3 loop spans 16 amino acids. Original handling: Amplification of reference gene primers provided the estimated nucleated cell counts. Using immunoSEQ multiplex PCR, the repertoire was profiled, and TCRdb retains in-frame clones only, with some absent. V, J and clone size are taken as reported in that table, and D and trimming were inferred from the DNA itself. The sample lists around 150,000 clones, 80% to 90% occurring once. The specimen sequenced was peripheral blood. J is TRBJ2-3 and V is TRBV5-6; 7 nucleotides agree with TRBD1. The TCR sequence derives from a man in his 60s with acute or convalescent COVID-19. The CDR3 DNA reads as TGTGCCAGCACCACTACGAGGGGGCTTAGCACAGATACGCAGTATTTT. Its translation is CASTTTRGLSTDTQYF.